This T cell receptor beta chain was found in a study of T-cell memory formation after mild COVID-19. Background on the study: Each donor largely had its own TCR clusters.

Study results and limitations: Most CD4+ clones that shrank were in CM and EM, while CD8+ ones turned up in EMRA.

The CDR3 consists of 16 residues. Germline loops: CDR1 SGHTA, CDR2 FQGNSA. V was pared by 2 bases and J by 0 bases, with 8 bases between. Barcoded TCR alpha and TCR beta cDNA libraries with UMIs came from 5'RACE using constant-segment primers. TCRdb reprocessed the 5' RACE reads via MiXCR and lists one record per CDR3 protein. Of tens of thousands of distinct CDR3 sequences listed, 7% to 8% were seen once; the top ten hold approximately 29%. By sample share, this clonotype is medium-sized. Its antigen remains unknown. This TCR was recovered from a man aged 18 to 29 who had mild COVID-19 (a few samples of this study predate the infection). Cell type and time point are not known. Sequenced input: PBMCs or a T cell subset sorted from them (not recorded which). The chain has TRBV7-2 and TRBJ2-6, with a possible D match to TRBD1 (6 bases). The CDR3 loop is CASSLQGPSGANVLTF. The DNA of the CDR3 is TGTGCCAGCAGCTTACAGGGGCCCTCTGGGGCCAACGTCCTGACTTTC.